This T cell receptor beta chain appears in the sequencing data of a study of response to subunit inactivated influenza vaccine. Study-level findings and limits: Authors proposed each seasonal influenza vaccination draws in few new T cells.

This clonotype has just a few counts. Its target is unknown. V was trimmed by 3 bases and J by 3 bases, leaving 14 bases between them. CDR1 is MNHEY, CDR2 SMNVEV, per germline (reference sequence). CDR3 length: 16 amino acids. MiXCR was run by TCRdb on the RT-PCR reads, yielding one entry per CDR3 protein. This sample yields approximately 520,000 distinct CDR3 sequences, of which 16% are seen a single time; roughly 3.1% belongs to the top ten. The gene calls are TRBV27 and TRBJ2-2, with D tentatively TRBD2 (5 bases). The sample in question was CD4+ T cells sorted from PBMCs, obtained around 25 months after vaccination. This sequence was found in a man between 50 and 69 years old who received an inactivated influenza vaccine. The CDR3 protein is CASSFWSFGDTGELFF. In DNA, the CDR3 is TGTGCCAGCAGTTTTTGGTCGTTCGGGGACACCGGGGAGCTGTTTTTT.